Listed below are T cell receptor beta chains from one sample, sequenced in a study of blood T cell repertoires in COVID-19. TCRdb keeps only in-frame clones here, not all; method: immunoSEQ multiplex PCR. The sample lists over 300,000 clones; approximately 91% were seen once. Sequenced input: PBMCs or T cells enriched from blood (not recorded which). These receptors were obtained from a woman aged 40-49 years who had recovered from COVID-19. Both conserved end residues are part of each CDR3.

V gene	J gene	CDR3 protein
TRBV10-3	TRBJ2-7	CAISRQGPPYEQYF
TRBV4-3	TRBJ2-3	CASSQDGMGGSTDTQYF
TRBV5-1	TRBJ1-2	CASSLGDTPTGGYTF
TRBV11-2	TRBJ2-1	CASSRQGDNEQFF
TRBV19	TRBJ1-4	CASSMGQRWEKLFF
TRBV18	TRBJ1-5	CASSRGGFDQPQHF
TRBV3-1/TRBV3-2	TRBJ2-7	CASSGGQGRPYEQYF
TRBV5-8	TRBJ1-2	CASSLRGTGDYGYTF
TRBV5-1	TRBJ1-3	CASSPSGTGGNTIYF
TRBV11-3	TRBJ2-2	CASSSPRSGWTGELFF
TRBV30	TRBJ1-6	CAWSVGWTAQYNSPLHF
TRBV18	TRBJ1-1	CASSRGGGPNTEAFF
TRBV5-4	TRBJ2-5	CASSEEGSGGLTQYF
TRBV18	TRBJ2-7	CASSPTGAPSYEQYF
TRBV29-1	TRBJ2-3	CSVETSTDTQYF
TRBV24-1	TRBJ2-1	CATTEDNEQFF
TRBV7-2	TRBJ1-5	CASSLVGTGGNQPQHF
TRBV5-1	TRBJ2-5	CASSSGGGLGGQETQYF
TRBV7-3	TRBJ2-1	CASSLGTASNEQFF
TRBV6-4	TRBJ1-5	CASSEADNQPQHF
TRBV2	TRBJ1-2	CARRTGLYGYTF
TRBV6-5	TRBJ2-5	CASSTVLAGQETQYF
TRBV9	TRBJ2-3	CASSVVGLAGGQTPIPSTDTQYF
TRBV29-1	TRBJ2-7	CSGHRGLEQYF